These 32 T cell receptor beta chains were all obtained from the same sample, sequenced in a study of T-cell reconstitution after alpha-beta-depleted transplantation in children. The library targeted TCRbeta and was prepared with unique molecular identifiers. MiXCR, run by TCRdb on the PCR reads, gives a single entry per CDR3 protein. This sample carries some 290,000 distinct CDR3 sequences, approximately 23% of them seen once, and the ten largest clones take approximately 11%. This material consisted of PBMCs, mostly from graft donor cells, taken 180 days after TCRalphabeta/CD19-depleted stem cell transplant. These receptors were taken from a male patient aged 10-17 years who had a stem cell transplant for acute lymphoblastic leukemia, so the T cells may come from the graft donor.

This chain joins TRBV5-1 and TRBJ1-3, with 7 bases fitting TRBD1. CDR3 length: 16 amino acids. Per the germline V gene, CDR1 is SGHRS and CDR2 is YFSETQ. Germline trimming cut 1 base from V and 3 bases from J; bases unmatched to any gene: 7. The DNA for the CDR3 is TGCGCCAGCAGCTTGCTTGGACAGGATAATGGAAACACCATATATTTT. This encodes CASSLLGQDNGNTIYF.

This chain links TRBV29-1 with TRBJ2-7, with no clear D. The germline V and J ends were trimmed by 6 bases and 0 bases, with 9 bases remaining between them. This CDR3 spans 12 amino acids. The germline gives CDR1 SQVTM, CDR2 ANQGSEA. CDR3 loop: CSVVRNSYEQYF. The CDR3 DNA reads as TGCAGCGTCGTTCGAAACTCCTACGAGCAGTACTTC.

The gene calls are TRBV4-1 and TRBJ2-6; tentatively, D is TRBD1 (6 bases). Trimming pared 3 bases from V and 6 bases from J, leaving 15 bases between. Germline V gene data show CDR1 as MGHRA and CDR2 as YSYEKL. CDR3 length equals 16 residues. The CDR3 nucleotides are TGCGCCAGCAGCCACCCGAGACAGGTCTTGGCCAACGTCCTGACTTTC. Protein product: CASSHPRQVLANVLTF.

This clonotype has just a few counts. This chain uses TRBV5-1 with TRBJ2-1; the match to TRBD2 covers 8 bases. The CDR3 consists of 15 residues. The V gene end was trimmed by 2 bases and the J gene end by 3 bases; junction bases not matched to a gene: 4. CDR1 and CDR2 from the germline V gene are SGHRS and YFSETQ. The CDR3 here is CASSLSGGIYNEQFF. In nucleotides, the CDR3 is TGCGCCAGCAGCTTAAGCGGGGGTATCTACAATGAGCAGTTCTTC.

This clonotype occurred once. The J gene is TRBJ2-5, the V gene TRBV20-1; TRBD2 matches 8 bases. V was pared by 5 bases and J by 0 bases, with 11 bases of the junction left unmatched. The CDR3 is made up of 16 amino acids. Germline V gives CDR1 DFQATT, CDR2 SNEGSKA (reference sequence). The chain's CDR3 is CSAPGTRGRHQETQYF. CDR3 DNA: TGCAGTGCTCCCGGGACTAGAGGTCGTCACCAAGAGACCCAGTACTTC.

This chain links TRBV6-5 with TRBJ2-5; 8 bases are shared with TRBD2. V was pared by 2 bases and J by 5 bases, with 7 bases of the junction left unmatched. The length of the CDR3 is 15 residues. Germline loops: CDR1 MNHEY, CDR2 SVGAGI. This CDR3 is CASSYGRLARETQYF. In DNA form, the CDR3 reads TGTGCCAGCAGTTACGGTAGACTAGCGAGGGAGACCCAGTACTTC.

This clonotype has just one count. The V and J genes are TRBV5-1 and TRBJ1-4; 12 nucleotides agree with TRBD1. The CDR3 has 15 amino acids. J was trimmed by 13 bases and V by 1 base; bases with no gene match: 8. Germline V lookup: CDR1 SGHRS, CDR2 YFSETQ. The CDR3 coding sequence is TGCGCCAGCAGCTTGAGTCCCGGGACAGGGGGCGTACTGTTTTTT. Its translation: CASSLSPGTGGVLFF.

This clonotype has only a few counts. The genes are TRBV10-3 and TRBJ2-4; the D gene is possibly TRBD2 (6 bases). V was cut by 3 bases and J by 0 bases, with 12 bases left in between. The CDR3 has 16 amino acids. CDR1 is ENHRY and CDR2 is SYGVKD in the germline V gene. This CDR3 is CAISDTVGLAKNIQYF. The CDR3 DNA is TGTGCCATCAGTGACACAGTGGGACTAGCCAAAAACATTCAGTACTTC.

This chain connects TRBV20-1 to TRBJ2-1; 7 bases are shared with TRBD1. Trimming at V came to 3 bases and at J to 1 base, leaving 3 bases not matched to a gene. Germline CDR1 is DFQATT and CDR2 is SNEGSKA (reference sequence). The CDR3 covers 14 residues. The CDR3 loop is CSASPRGSYNEQFF. CDR3 DNA sequence: TGCAGTGCTAGTCCCAGGGGGTCCTACAATGAGCAGTTCTTC.

The chain is built from TRBV29-1 and TRBJ2-7; D remains ambiguous. The CDR3 is made up of 12 amino acids. Germline loops: CDR1 SQVTM, CDR2 ANQGSEA. The V end lost 0 bases, the J end lost 5 bases, and 8 bases lay between the germline ends. This CDR3 is CSVEDSTHEQYF. The CDR3 nucleotides are TGCAGCGTTGAAGACTCAACCCACGAGCAGTACTTC.

Only a few counts were recorded for this clonotype. The chain links TRBV5-1 to TRBJ2-7; possible D gene TRBD2, 6 bases. The CDR3 runs to 16 residues. Trimming shortened V by 0 bases and J by 0 bases, and 13 bases separated the two germline ends. Germline CDR1 SGHRS, CDR2 YFSETQ. The CDR3 DNA follows: TGCGCCAGCAGCTTGGAACCCCGCGGGGCCTCCTACGAGCAGTACTTC. Its translation is CASSLEPRGASYEQYF.

To note about this clonotype: One end of the junction varies from germline; a read error may be responsible. V and J are TRBV4-1 and TRBJ2-2; 10 nucleotides agree with TRBD2. This CDR3 contains 19 residues. Germline lookup yields CDR1 MGHRA and CDR2 YSYEKL. The CDR3 DNA follows: TGCGCCAGCAGCCTAACCAGGACTAGCGGCCCCCTTGGCACCGGGGAGCTGTTTTTC. It specifies CASSLTRTSGPLGTGELFF.

The rearrangement joins TRBV7-3 to TRBJ1-1, with a possible D match to TRBD1 (5 bases). Germline CDR1 SGHTA, CDR2 FQGTGA. The CDR3 is 16 residues long. V was trimmed by 5 bases and J by 0 bases, leaving 16 bases between them. This CDR3 reads CASSPSGDHMNTEAFF. The CDR3 nucleotides are TGTGCCAGCAGCCCATCGGGGGACCACATGAACACTGAAGCTTTCTTT.

V gene TRBV20-1 combines with J gene TRBJ2-3; no reliable D call. Germline V gene data show CDR1 as DFQATT and CDR2 as SNEGSKA (reference sequence). Trimming pared 3 bases from V and 2 bases from J, leaving 12 bases between. This CDR3 has 14 amino acids. The CDR3 is CSASSLGFTDTQYF. The CDR3 DNA reads as TGCAGTGCTAGTTCCCTAGGTTTCACAGATACGCAGTATTTT.

This chain joins TRBV20-1 and TRBJ1-2, with D possibly matching TRBD1 (5 bases). CDR1 DFQATT and CDR2 SNEGSKA come from the germline V gene (reference sequence). V lost 0 bases, J lost 8 bases, and 19 bases lay in between. The CDR3 is made up of 15 amino acids. The CDR3 reads CSARESGREGIGYTF. Written as DNA, the CDR3 is TGCAGTGCTAGAGAATCCGGCAGGGAGGGTATCGGCTACACCTTC.

The J gene is TRBJ1-1, the V gene TRBV9, with 7 positions matching TRBD1. Germline V gene lookup returns CDR1 SGDLS and CDR2 YYNGEE. The CDR3 extends over 16 amino acids. With 3 bases clipped from V and 1 base from J, the junction kept 9 bases outside the gene matches. CDR3 DNA sequence: TGTGCCAGCAGCGGATACAGGGGACTCGGGAACACTGAAGCTTTCTTT. Residues: CASSGYRGLGNTEAFF.

The table lists this clonotype with a few counts. The chain carries TRBV21-1 and TRBJ2-1; the D call TRBD2 from the table was never checked on the DNA. TRBV21-1 is given as a pseudogene. The CDR3 covers 15 residues. Written as DNA, the CDR3 is TGTGCCAGCAGTTTGGGACTAGCGGGAGAGGGCGAGCAGTTCTTC. This sequence encodes CASSLGLAGEGEQFF.

This clonotype was observed a few times. V gene TRBV5-1 combines with J gene TRBJ2-3, with no clear D. In germline, CDR1 is SGHRS, CDR2 YFSETQ. V lost 6 bases, J lost 0 bases, and 14 bases lay in between. CDR3 size: 15 residues. This chain's CDR3 is CASTLARSSTDTQYF. The CDR3 DNA reads TGCGCCAGCACCCTGGCTCGGTCTAGCACAGATACGCAGTATTTT.

This clonotype was recorded a few times. V usage is TRBV2 and J usage is TRBJ2-1, with 7 bases identical to TRBD2. V lost 9 bases and J lost 4; bases outside the gene matches: 15. CDR1 SNHLY and CDR2 FYNNEI come from the germline V gene. The CDR3 length is 16 residues. For the CDR3, the DNA is TGTGCCAGTTCCCTTCTAGCGGCATCCTCTTACAATGAGCAGTTCTTC. Translated, it gives CASSLLAASSYNEQFF.

This clonotype was seen a handful of times. The chain employs TRBV7-9 and TRBJ2-7; 7 bases are a match to TRBD2. The J segment lost 2 bases and the V segment lost 2 bases, leaving 6 bases of the junction unmatched. Germline CDR1 and CDR2: SEHNR and FQNEAQ (reference sequence). The CDR3 runs to 15 residues. CDR3 coding DNA: TGTGCCAGCAGCTTACGGGAAGCGGGAACCTACGAGCAGTACTTC. Translated: CASSLREAGTYEQYF.

The V call is TRBV6-1, the J call TRBJ1-1; 7 bases are shared with TRBD1. The V gene end was trimmed by 6 bases and the J gene end by 5 bases; junction bases not matched to a gene: 18. Germline lookup yields CDR1 MNHNS and CDR2 SASEGT. This CDR3 region has 17 residues. The CDR3 DNA is TGTGCCAGCAGGGTAAACAGGGGATCGAGGTCCGGGACTGAAGCTTTCTTT. Translated, it gives CASRVNRGSRSGTEAFF.

This clonotype was seen only a few times. V usage is TRBV5-1 and J usage is TRBJ2-3; 11 nucleotides agree with TRBD2. The V gene's germline CDR1 is SGHRS and CDR2 YFSETQ. The trim removed 3 bases at V and 5 bases at J, leaving 8 bases unmatched. This CDR3 is built from 16 residues. CDR3 nucleotides: TGCGCCAGCAGCTCCCTAGCGGGAGGATCTAAAGATACGCAGTATTTT. It codes for CASSSLAGGSKDTQYF. Using reference TRBV5-1 and TRBJ2-3 for the parts outside the CDR3, the full variable domain is KAGVTQTPRYLIKTRGQQVTLSCSPISGHRSVSWYQQTPGQGLQFLFEYFSETQRNKGNFPGRFSGRQFSNSRSEMNVSTLELGDSALYLCASSSLAGGSKDTQYFGPGTRLTVL.

There are a few counts of this clonotype. This sequence joins TRBV7-6 and TRBJ2-7; 7 bases fit TRBD2. The CDR3 loop spans 16 amino acids. J lost 4 bases, V lost 4 bases, and 13 bases had no gene match. Looked up from germline, CDR1 is SGHVS and CDR2 is FNYEAQ. The CDR3 DNA reads TGTGCCAGCAGCTCGAGACTAGCTGGTCCAATTTACGAGCAGTACTTC. Its translation: CASSSRLAGPIYEQYF.

This rearrangement joins TRBV5-1 to TRBJ2-2; the match to TRBD1 covers 7 bases. The CDR3 runs to 15 residues. The junction had 9 bases not matched to a gene; V was cut back by 4 bases and J by 6 bases. From germline, CDR1 is SGHRS and CDR2 YFSETQ. The DNA of the CDR3 is TGCGCCAGCAGCCCTGGACAGGCGTCCGCCGGGGAGCTGTTTTTT. Its translation: CASSPGQASAGELFF.

The sample holds a few counts of this clonotype. This chain joins TRBV7-3 and TRBJ2-2; the D gene is possibly TRBD1 (5 bases). Trimming shortened V by 10 bases and J by 7 bases, and 19 bases separated the two germline ends. Looked up from germline, CDR1 is SGHTA and CDR2 is FQGTGA. The CDR3 has 14 residues. This CDR3 is CATSSAWGGGELFF. The CDR3 nucleotides are TGTGCCACCAGTTCTGCTTGGGGCGGCGGGGAGCTGTTTTTT.

This clonotype was seen a handful of times. The J gene is TRBJ2-3, the V gene TRBV20-1; D not resolved. V shed 1 base and J shed 6 bases, with 5 bases lying between them. Germline loops: CDR1 DFQATT, CDR2 SNEGSKA (reference sequence). The CDR3 is made up of 11 amino acids. Written as DNA, the CDR3 is TGCAGTGCTAGAGCGCCGGATACGCAGTATTTT. This codes for CSARAPDTQYF.

This rearrangement joins TRBV5-5 to TRBJ1-2, with D possibly TRBD1 on 5 matching bases. Germline CDR1 and CDR2: SGHKS and YYEKEE (reference sequence). The CDR3 contains 15 residues. Trimming left V 2 bases short and J 8 bases short, with 19 bases between. The CDR3 nucleotides are TGTGCCAGCAGCTTTGGACACTGGGGAAGCGGGGGCTACACCTTC. Translated: CASSFGHWGSGGYTF.

This clonotype showed up just a few times. The gene calls are TRBV20-1 and TRBJ2-1; 9 bases map to TRBD2. Germline trimming cut 1 base from V and 8 bases from J; bases unmatched to any gene: 9. Germline V gene lookup returns CDR1 DFQATT and CDR2 SNEGSKA (reference sequence). The CDR3 consists of 15 residues. The DNA of the CDR3 is TGCAGTGCTAGAGGGGATAGCGGGAGCCTCGATGAGCAGTTCTTC. It translates to CSARGDSGSLDEQFF.

This clonotype was detected many times. V is TRBV7-2 and J is TRBJ1-2; maybe TRBD1 (5 bases). Germline CDR1 and CDR2: SGHTA and FQGNSA. This CDR3 region has 13 residues. V lost 6 bases to trimming and J lost 7 bases, with 15 bases between them. CDR3 coding DNA: TGTGCCAGCAGACCACAGGTCGTCTCTGGCTACACCTTC. Translated, it gives CASRPQVVSGYTF.

The chain carries TRBV29-1 and TRBJ2-7; D perhaps matches TRBD1 (5 bases). V was pared by 3 bases and J by 6 bases, with 12 bases between. From germline, CDR1 is SQVTM and CDR2 ANQGSEA. The CDR3 loop spans 12 amino acids. CDR3 DNA: TGCAGCGTTGACAGGGAAGGGGTCGAGCAGTACTTC. Protein product: CSVDREGVEQYF.

This clonotype was seen only a few times. This chain links TRBV6-5 with TRBJ2-2; tentative D call: TRBD2 (6 bases). V gave up 0 bases and J gave up 8 bases, with 13 bases separating them. Germline V gene lookup returns CDR1 MNHEY and CDR2 SVGAGI. The CDR3 spans 15 residues. The CDR3 loop reads CASSYSIVGRGELFF. DNA for the CDR3: TGTGCCAGCAGTTACTCGATAGTGGGGAGGGGGGAGCTGTTTTTT.

The genes are TRBV7-3 and TRBJ2-7, with 10 positions matching TRBD2. From germline, CDR1 is SGHTA and CDR2 FQGTGA. Losses at the gene ends were 6 bases for V and 0 bases for J; bases not matched to a gene: 5. The CDR3 totals 15 residues. The CDR3 loop is CASSRLAGDSYEQYF. The CDR3 DNA is TGTGCCAGCAGTAGGCTAGCGGGGGACTCCTACGAGCAGTACTTC.